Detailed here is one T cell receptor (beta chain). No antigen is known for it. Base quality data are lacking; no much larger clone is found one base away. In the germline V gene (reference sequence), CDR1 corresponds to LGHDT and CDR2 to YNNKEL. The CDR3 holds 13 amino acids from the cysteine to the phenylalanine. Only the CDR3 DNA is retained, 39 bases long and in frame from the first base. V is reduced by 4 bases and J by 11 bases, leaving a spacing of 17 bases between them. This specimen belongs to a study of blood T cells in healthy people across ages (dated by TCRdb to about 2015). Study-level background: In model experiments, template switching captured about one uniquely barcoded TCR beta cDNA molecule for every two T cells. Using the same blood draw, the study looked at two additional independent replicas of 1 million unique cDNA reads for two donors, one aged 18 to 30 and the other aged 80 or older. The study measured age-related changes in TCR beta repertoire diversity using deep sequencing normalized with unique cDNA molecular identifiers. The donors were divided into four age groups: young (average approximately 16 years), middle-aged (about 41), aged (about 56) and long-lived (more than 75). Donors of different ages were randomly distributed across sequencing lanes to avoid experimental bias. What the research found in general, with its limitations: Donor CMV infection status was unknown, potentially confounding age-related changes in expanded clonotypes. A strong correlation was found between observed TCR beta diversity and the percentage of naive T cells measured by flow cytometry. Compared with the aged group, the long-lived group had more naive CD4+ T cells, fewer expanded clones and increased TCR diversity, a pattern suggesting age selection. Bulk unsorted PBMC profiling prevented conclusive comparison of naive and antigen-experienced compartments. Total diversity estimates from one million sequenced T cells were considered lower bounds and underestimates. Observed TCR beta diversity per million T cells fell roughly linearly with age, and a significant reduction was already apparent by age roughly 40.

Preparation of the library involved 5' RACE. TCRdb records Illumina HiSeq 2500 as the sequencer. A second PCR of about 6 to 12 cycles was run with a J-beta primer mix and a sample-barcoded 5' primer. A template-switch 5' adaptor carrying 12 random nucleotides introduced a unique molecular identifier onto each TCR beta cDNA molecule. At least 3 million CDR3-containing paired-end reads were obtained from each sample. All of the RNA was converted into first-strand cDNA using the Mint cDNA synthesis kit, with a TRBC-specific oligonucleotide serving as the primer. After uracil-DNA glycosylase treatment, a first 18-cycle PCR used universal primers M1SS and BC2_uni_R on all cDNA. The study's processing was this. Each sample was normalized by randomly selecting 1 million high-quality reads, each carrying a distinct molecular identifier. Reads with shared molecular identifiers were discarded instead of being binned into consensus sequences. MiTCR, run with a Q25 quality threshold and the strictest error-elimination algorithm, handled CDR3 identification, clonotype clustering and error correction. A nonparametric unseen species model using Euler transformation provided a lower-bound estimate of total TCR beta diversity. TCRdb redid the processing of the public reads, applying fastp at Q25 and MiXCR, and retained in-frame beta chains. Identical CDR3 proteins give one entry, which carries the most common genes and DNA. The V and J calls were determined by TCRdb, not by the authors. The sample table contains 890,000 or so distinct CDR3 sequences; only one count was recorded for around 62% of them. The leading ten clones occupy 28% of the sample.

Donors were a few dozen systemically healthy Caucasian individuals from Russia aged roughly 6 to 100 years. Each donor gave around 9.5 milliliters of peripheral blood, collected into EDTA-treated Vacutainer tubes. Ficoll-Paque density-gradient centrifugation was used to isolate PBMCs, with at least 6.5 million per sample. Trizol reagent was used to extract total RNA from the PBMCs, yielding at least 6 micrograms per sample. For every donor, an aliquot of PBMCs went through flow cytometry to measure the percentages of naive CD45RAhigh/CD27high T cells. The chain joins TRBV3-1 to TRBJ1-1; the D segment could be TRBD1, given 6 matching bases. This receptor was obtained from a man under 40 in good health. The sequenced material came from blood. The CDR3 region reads CASSPTGQTVAFF. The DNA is TGTGCCAGCAGCCCCACTGGACAGACGGTCGCTTTCTTT.